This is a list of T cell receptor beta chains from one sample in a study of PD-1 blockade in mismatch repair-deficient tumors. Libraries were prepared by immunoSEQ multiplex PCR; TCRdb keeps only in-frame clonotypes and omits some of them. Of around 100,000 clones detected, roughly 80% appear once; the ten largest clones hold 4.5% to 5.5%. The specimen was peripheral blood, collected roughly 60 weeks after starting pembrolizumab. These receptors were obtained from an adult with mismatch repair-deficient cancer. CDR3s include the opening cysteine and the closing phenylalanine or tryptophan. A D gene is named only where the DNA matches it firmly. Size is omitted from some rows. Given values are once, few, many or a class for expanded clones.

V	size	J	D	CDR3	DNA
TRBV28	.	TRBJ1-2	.	CASSAGLANYGYTF	TGTGCCAGCAGTGCAGGGCTAGCTAACTATGGCTACACCTTC
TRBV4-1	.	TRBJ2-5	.	CASSQERHRWETQYF	TGCGCCAGCAGCCAAGAGAGACACAGATGGGAGACCCAGTACTTC
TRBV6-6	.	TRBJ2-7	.	CASSGSEQYF	TGTGCCAGCAGCGGGTCCGAGCAGTACTTC
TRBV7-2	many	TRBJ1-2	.	CASSSFDGGLYNYGYTF	TGTGCCAGCAGCTCGTTTGACGGGGGACTCTATAACTATGGCTACACCTTC
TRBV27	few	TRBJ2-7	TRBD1	CASLGQGSHEQYF	TGTGCCAGCCTCGGACAGGGGTCACACGAGCAGTACTTC
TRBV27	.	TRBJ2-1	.	CASSDFSYNEQFF	TGTGCCAGTAGCGATTTCTCCTACAATGAGCAGTTCTTC
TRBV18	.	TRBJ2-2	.	CASSPPPAERPPGELFF	TGTGCCAGCTCACCACCCCCAGCGGAGCGACCCCCCGGGGAGCTGTTTTTT
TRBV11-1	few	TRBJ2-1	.	CASSRRTGPEGGGQFF	TGTGCCAGCAGCCGCAGGACAGGCCCCGAAGGGGGGGGGCAGTTCTTC
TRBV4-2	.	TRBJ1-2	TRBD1	CASSQEDGQGVYGYTF	TGTGCCAGCAGCCAAGAGGACGGACAGGGCGTCTATGGCTACACCTTC
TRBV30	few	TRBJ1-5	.	CAWSVRAVSNQPQHF	TGTGCCTGGAGTGTGCGGGCCGTTAGCAATCAGCCCCAGCATTTT
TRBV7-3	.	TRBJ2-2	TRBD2	CASSPGLAKTGELFF	TGTGCCAGCAGCCCGGGACTAGCAAAGACCGGGGAGCTGTTTTTT
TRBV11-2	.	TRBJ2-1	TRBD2	CATQREGEQFF	TGTGCCACACAGCGGGAGGGTGAGCAGTTCTTC
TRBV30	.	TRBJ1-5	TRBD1	CAWTPGGASQPQHF	TGTGCCTGGACTCCAGGGGGCGCGAGTCAGCCCCAGCATTTT
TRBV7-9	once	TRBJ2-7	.	CASSLVTGAVSEQYF	TGTGCCAGCAGCTTAGTTACGGGGGCAGTTTCCGAGCAGTACTTC
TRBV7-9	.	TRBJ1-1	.	CAEVGDGAFF	TGTGCCGAAGTGGGGGACGGAGCTTTCTTT
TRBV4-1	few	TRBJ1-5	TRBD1	CASSQAPGQGQPQHF	TGCGCCAGCAGCCAAGCCCCAGGACAGGGACAGCCCCAGCATTTT
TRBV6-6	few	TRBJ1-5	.	CASSIRWDGQPQHF	TGTGCCAGCAGTATTCGATGGGACGGACAGCCCCAGCATTTT
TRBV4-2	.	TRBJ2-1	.	CASSQPSGREVSYNEQFF	TGTGCCAGCAGCCAACCGTCCGGGCGGGAAGTCTCCTACAATGAGCAGTTCTTC
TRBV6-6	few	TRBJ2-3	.	CASSYSAGSTDTQYF	TGTGCCAGCAGTTACTCGGCGGGTAGCACAGATACGCAGTATTTT
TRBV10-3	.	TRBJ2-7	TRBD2	CAIGASGSSYEQYF	TGTGCCATCGGGGCTAGCGGGAGCTCCTACGAGCAGTACTTC
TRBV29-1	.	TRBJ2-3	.	CSVDSGDTQYF	TGCAGCGTTGACTCTGGGGATACGCAGTATTTT
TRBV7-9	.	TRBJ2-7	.	CASSLGSSEQYF	TGTGCCAGCAGCTTAGGCTCTAGCGAGCAGTACTTC
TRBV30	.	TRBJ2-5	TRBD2	CAWTPSGYQETQYF	TGTGCCTGGACCCCTAGCGGGTATCAAGAGACCCAGTACTTC
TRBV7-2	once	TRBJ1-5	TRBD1	CASSLDRAQPQHF	TGTGCCAGCAGCCTTGACAGGGCTCAGCCCCAGCATTTT
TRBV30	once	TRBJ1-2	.	CAWSQLRGVGGYTF	TGTGCCTGGAGTCAACTGAGAGGAGTTGGCGGCTACACCTTC
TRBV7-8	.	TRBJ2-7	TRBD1	CASSFAKTGGNYEQYF	TGTGCCAGCAGCTTCGCTAAGACAGGGGGCAATTACGAGCAGTACTTC
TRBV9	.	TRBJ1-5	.	CASSVDSRFNQPQHF	TGTGCCAGCAGCGTCGACTCCAGGTTCAATCAGCCCCAGCATTTT
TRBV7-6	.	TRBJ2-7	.	CASSLEESYEQYF	TGTGCCAGCAGCTTAGAAGAAAGCTACGAGCAGTACTTC
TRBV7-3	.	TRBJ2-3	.	CASSLIGPVASTDTQYF	TGTGCCAGCAGCTTAATAGGGCCGGTGGCTAGCACAGATACGCAGTATTTT
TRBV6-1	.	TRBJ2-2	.	CASSGDAGELFF	TGTGCCAGTTCGGGGGACGCCGGGGAGCTGTTTTTT
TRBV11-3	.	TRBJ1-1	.	CASSLLERNTEAFF	TGTGCCAGCAGCTTGTTGGAAAGGAACACTGAAGCTTTCTTT
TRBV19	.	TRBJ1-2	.	CASSGPERAGGYTF	TGTGCCAGTAGTGGGCCGGAACGGGCGGGGGGCTACACCTTC
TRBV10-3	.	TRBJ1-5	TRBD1	CAISGTGDNQPQHF	TGTGCCATCAGTGGGACAGGGGATAATCAGCCCCAGCATTTT
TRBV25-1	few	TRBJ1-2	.	CASSGTLNYGYTF	TGTGCCAGCAGTGGGACCCTTAACTATGGCTACACCTTC
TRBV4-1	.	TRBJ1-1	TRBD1	CASSQEDRGNTEAFF	TGCGCCAGCAGCCAAGAGGACAGGGGGAACACTGAAGCTTTCTTT
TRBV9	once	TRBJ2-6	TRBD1	CASSIRGQGAGANVLTF	TGTGCCAGCAGCATCCGGGGACAGGGGGCTGGGGCCAACGTCCTGACTTTC
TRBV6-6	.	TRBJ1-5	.	CASSYSIGGLDQPQHF	TGTGCCAGCAGTTACTCGATCGGGGGGCTCGATCAGCCCCAGCATTTT
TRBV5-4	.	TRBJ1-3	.	CASSLSLDSGNTIYF	TGTGCCAGCAGCTTAAGTCTAGACTCTGGAAACACCATATATTTT
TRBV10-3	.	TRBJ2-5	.	CAISEYDNQETQYF	TGTGCCATCAGTGAGTATGACAACCAAGAGACCCAGTACTTC
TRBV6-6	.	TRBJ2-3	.	CASSYSSVAPTDTQYF	TGTGCCAGCAGTTACTCATCGGTAGCGCCCACAGATACGCAGTATTTT